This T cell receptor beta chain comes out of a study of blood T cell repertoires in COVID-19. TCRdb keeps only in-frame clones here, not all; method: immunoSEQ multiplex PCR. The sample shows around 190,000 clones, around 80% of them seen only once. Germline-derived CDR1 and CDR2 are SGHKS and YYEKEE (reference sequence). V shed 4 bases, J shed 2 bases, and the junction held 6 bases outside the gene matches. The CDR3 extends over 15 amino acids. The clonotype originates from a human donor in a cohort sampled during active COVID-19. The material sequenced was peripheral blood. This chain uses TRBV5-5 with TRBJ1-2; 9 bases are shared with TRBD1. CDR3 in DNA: TGTGCCAGCAGCGTGTTCGGGACAGGGAACTATGGCTACACCTTC. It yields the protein CASSVFGTGNYGYTF.